The present entry profiles one T cell receptor beta chain with its context. The CDR3 spans 15 residues. CDR1 and CDR2 (germline): MNHEY, SMNVEV (reference sequence). J was trimmed by 8 bases and V by 5 bases; bases with no gene match: 12. Here immunoSEQ multiplex PCR was the method, and the copy in TCRdb shows in-frame clones only, minus some. The repertoire holds fewer than 95,000 clones, with about nine tenths as singletons. The source of the sample is a study of T cell responses to AZD1222 COVID-19 vaccine. Sequenced material: peripheral blood, taken 28 days after the second AZD1222 dose. V usage is TRBV27 and J usage is TRBJ1-2, with TRBD1 matching 9 bases. This clonotype was sampled from an adult who received the AZD1222 COVID-19 vaccine. The CDR3 loop reads CASSPRDRAVKGYTF. CDR3 nucleotides: TGTGCCAGCAGTCCTCGGGACAGGGCCGTAAAAGGCTACACCTTC.